A selection of T cell receptor beta chains follows, all from one sample in a study of OX40 agonist ivuxolimab in advanced cancers. This table comes from immunoSEQ multiplex PCR, and its TCRdb copy is limited to in-frame clones, with some not included. This sample carries tens of thousands of clones, almost 95% of them seen once, and the ten largest clones take roughly 18%. The sample here was CD4+ or CD8+ T cells sorted from blood, taken in a trial of the OX40 agonist ivuxolimab. These receptors all come from an adult with an advanced solid tumor such as melanoma, head and neck, liver or kidney cancer. Each CDR3 is given with its conserved first and last residue. Fields, in order: J gene, D gene, V gene, clone size, CDR3 protein, CDR3 DNA. D genes are given only for firm matches. Part of the rows lack a size; the others show once, few, many or a class for expanded clones.

J: TRBJ1-1; D: .; V: TRBV7-9; size: .; CDR3: CASRIQDIAEAFF; DNA: TGTGCCAGCAGAATACAAGATATCGCTGAAGCTTTCTTT
J: TRBJ2-7; D: .; V: TRBV5-6; size: .; CDR3: CASAREQYF; DNA: TGTGCCAGCGCCCGCGAGCAGTACTTC
J: TRBJ2-7; D: TRBD1; V: TRBV11-2; size: .; CDR3: CASRHSGTGFLYEQYF; DNA: TGTGCCAGCAGACATTCCGGGACAGGGTTTTTGTACGAGCAGTACTTC
J: TRBJ2-7; D: .; V: TRBV4-3; size: .; CDR3: CASSQDRSTDGEQYF; DNA: TGCGCCAGCAGCCAAGATCGGAGTACTGATGGGGAGCAGTACTTC
J: TRBJ2-7; D: .; V: TRBV30; size: once; CDR3: CAWSGEGYEQYF; DNA: TGTGCCTGGAGCGGAGAGGGGTACGAGCAGTACTTC
J: TRBJ2-5; D: TRBD1; V: TRBV27; size: .; CDR3: CASSPEPGQQETQYF; DNA: TGTGCCAGCAGTCCAGAACCGGGACAGCAAGAGACCCAGTACTTC
J: TRBJ2-7; D: TRBD2; V: TRBV11-2; size: .; CDR3: CASSLAPTSGSSYEQYF; DNA: TGTGCCAGCAGCTTAGCCCCTACTAGCGGGAGTTCCTACGAGCAGTACTTC
J: TRBJ2-7; D: TRBD2; V: TRBV4-3; size: once; CDR3: CASSQGLAGASSYEQYF; DNA: TGCGCCAGCAGCCAAGGACTAGCGGGAGCGAGCTCCTACGAGCAGTACTTC
J: TRBJ2-7; D: TRBD1; V: TRBV19; size: .; CDR3: CASSHGQGSSYEQYF; DNA: TGTGCCAGTAGTCATGGACAGGGAAGCTCCTACGAGCAGTACTTC
J: TRBJ2-1; D: .; V: TRBV5-1; size: .; CDR3: CASSLEGASYNEQFF; DNA: TGCGCCAGCAGCTTGGAAGGGGCGTCCTACAATGAGCAGTTCTTC
J: TRBJ2-1; D: TRBD2; V: TRBV30; size: .; CDR3: CAWSWIFGGRAGNEQFF; DNA: TGTGCCTGGAGTTGGATATTCGGGGGGAGGGCCGGGAATGAGCAGTTCTTC
J: TRBJ1-1; D: TRBD1; V: TRBV19; size: .; CDR3: CASSIGPGTGEAFF; DNA: TGTGCCAGTAGTATAGGGCCGGGGACAGGGGAAGCTTTCTTT
J: TRBJ2-2; D: .; V: TRBV5-6; size: .; CDR3: CASSWDVSGELFF; DNA: TGTGCCAGCAGCTGGGACGTCAGCGGGGAGCTGTTTTTT
J: TRBJ2-7; D: .; V: TRBV27; size: .; CDR3: CASSSTGRGSYEQYF; DNA: TGTGCCAGCAGCTCTACAGGGAGGGGTTCCTACGAGCAGTACTTC
J: TRBJ1-6; D: TRBD1; V: TRBV4-1; size: .; CDR3: CASSQRGQGANSPLHF; DNA: TGCGCCAGCAGCCAGAGGGGGCAGGGGGCTAACTCACCCCTCCACTTT
J: TRBJ2-5; D: TRBD2; V: TRBV10-1; size: .; CDR3: CASSKAGEETQYF; DNA: TGCGCCAGCAGCAAAGCGGGAGAAGAGACCCAGTACTTC
J: TRBJ2-3; D: .; V: TRBV29-1; size: .; CDR3: CSVEPGDTDTQYF; DNA: TGCAGCGTTGAACCGGGGGACACAGATACGCAGTATTTT
J: TRBJ2-7; D: TRBD2; V: TRBV6-1; size: .; CDR3: CASSERTSGLNEQYF; DNA: TGTGCCAGCAGTGAAAGGACTAGCGGGCTGAACGAGCAGTACTTC